This T cell receptor (beta chain) was sequenced during a study of beta chain features in type 1 diabetes. Germline V gene sequence: CDR1 KGHSH, CDR2 LQKENI. The CDR3 totals 15 residues. V gave up 1 base and J gave up 4 bases; unmatched junction bases: 6. It was one heparinised blood draw, averaging about 110 mL, that each donor gave. Since all of the isolated RNA was reverse transcribed, expressed TCRB transcripts were what got sequenced. An average around 3.5 million reads came from naive, central memory and regulatory T cell samples. The table came from immunoSEQ multiplex PCR; TCRdb's copy has only in-frame clones and leaves some out. The sample yields about 160,000 clones, 8% to 8.5% seen once. Study-wide points: For TCRB rearrangement, an influence of HLA type remained unresolved here. In patients and controls equally, PCR might favor templates that are shorter. Type 1 diabetes patients had TCRB CDR3s that were shorter (moderately but significantly so) in all four CD4+ subsets.

With regard to this clone: Its antigen remains unidentified.

V is TRBV18 and J is TRBJ2-5; the match to TRBD1 covers 7 bases. The sequenced sample consisted of central memory CD4+ T cells from blood. This clonotype originated in a woman aged 18-35 years with type 1 diabetes. The CDR3 DNA reads as TGTGCCAGCTCACCACGTCCGGGACAGTCAGAGACCCAGTACTTC. Residues: CASSPRPGQSETQYF.